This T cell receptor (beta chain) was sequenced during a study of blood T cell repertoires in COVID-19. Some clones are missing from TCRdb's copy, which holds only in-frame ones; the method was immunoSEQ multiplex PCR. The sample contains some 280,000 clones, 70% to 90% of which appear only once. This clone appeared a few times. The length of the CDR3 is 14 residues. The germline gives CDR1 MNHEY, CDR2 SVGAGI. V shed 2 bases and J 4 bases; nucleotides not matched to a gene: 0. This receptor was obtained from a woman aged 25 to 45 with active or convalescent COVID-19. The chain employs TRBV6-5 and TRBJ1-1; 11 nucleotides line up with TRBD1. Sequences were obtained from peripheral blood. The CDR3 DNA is TGTGCCAGCAGTTACGGGACAGGGGGCACTGAAGCTTTCTTT. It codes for CASSYGTGGTEAFF.